The sequence of this T cell receptor (beta chain) was determined in a study of OX40 agonist ivuxolimab in advanced cancers. As for the study more broadly: Ivuxolimab, which targeted the costimulatory receptor OX40 (CD134), was an agonistic, fully human IgG2 monoclonal antibody. The paper describes the monotherapy dose-escalation part (N of about 57 patients) of the phase I trial of ivuxolimab. A male proportion of roughly 85% and a mean age of 60 years, ranging from roughly 23 to 80, were recorded for the dose-escalation cohort. Intravenous ivuxolimab was administered to patients every 2 weeks at six dose levels: 0.01, 0.1, 0.3, 1.5, 3 and 10 mg/kg. The point of sequencing TCRbeta in the periphery was to test whether ivuxolimab changed TCR sequence diversity and drove clonal T-cell expansion. Partial responses occurred in three dose-escalation patients: two with cutaneous melanoma and one with hepatocellular carcinoma. Patients were allowed to have had prior anti-PD-1, anti-PD-L1 or anti-CTLA-4 therapy, and 30% to 40% of the dose-escalation patients had previously received checkpoint inhibitors. Among the roughly 52 dose-escalation patients, about 19 had hepatocellular carcinoma, 15 or so melanoma, 9 renal cell carcinoma and 9 head and neck cancer.

The trial excluded patients who had a history of autoimmune disease or were on systemic immunosuppression. In every dose cohort, peripheral blood was drawn for TCR sequencing at baseline, cycle 4 day 1, and cycle 7 day 1. Samples came from an open-label, multicenter, first-in-human phase I dose-escalation trial of ivuxolimab. Adults with locally advanced or metastatic head and neck squamous cell, hepatocellular, melanoma or renal cell carcinoma were enrolled in the trial. Before TCR sequencing, CD4+ T cells and CD8+ T cells from peripheral blood were sorted into separate populations. To sequence the TCRbeta CDR3 region, genomic DNA was isolated from the sorted cells. The immunoSEQ Assay was used to sequence the TCRbeta CDR3 regions. TCRdb provides this immuneACCESS table in a form limited to in-frame rearrangements. Some clones are lacking; in checked studies, under half of them reflect an unresolved V gene, and why the rest are absent is not known. Here the sample has roughly 71,000 clones; 85% occur a single time. The ten top clones hold about 0.76% of the sample.

This clone was detected a few times. This clone's antigen is unknown. Per-nucleotide qualities are absent, and no much larger clonotype sits a single base away. V is reduced by 3 bases and J by 8 bases, leaving a spacing of 13 bases between them. CDR1 MNHEY and CDR2 SMNVEV are derived from the germline V gene (reference sequence). The CDR3 has 13 amino acids, counting the end cysteine and phenylalanine. Just CDR3 DNA is preserved here, 39 bases in frame from base 1. Points the paper makes about the study in general: Clonal expansion of both CD4+ and CD8+ blood T cells was observed from baseline to week 6 at doses 0.1 to 3.0 mg/kg. On average, CD8+ T cells showed more expanded clones than CD4+ T cells after ivuxolimab. Antigen specificity was not determined for the clonally expanded peripheral T cells. In the 0.1-3.0 mg/kg groups, partial responders had among the lowest normalized peripheral clonal expansion, particularly in CD8+ T cells. Low levels of normalized T-cell clonal expansion were also shown by some nonresponding patients.

The sequence derives from an adult with an advanced solid tumor such as melanoma, head and neck, liver or kidney cancer. This specimen consisted of CD4+ or CD8+ T cells sorted from blood, obtained in a trial of the OX40 agonist ivuxolimab. This chain is built from TRBV27 and TRBJ1-1; no D gene can be assigned with confidence. DNA sequence: TGTGCCAGCAGTTTTCTGGCGGGCGCGGAAGCTTTCTTT. It translates as CASSFLAGAEAFF.